These 30 T cell receptor beta chains were sequenced from one sample in a study of T cells in localized non-small cell lung cancer. Measured with immunoSEQ multiplex PCR; TCRdb has only the in-frame clones, and not every one. Of tens of thousands of clones detected, over 80% appear once; the ten largest clones hold roughly 15%. Sequences were derived from peripheral blood, sampled before any cancer treatment. The receptors stem from a man aged 40 to 70 with stage I squamous cell lung carcinoma.

The chain uses TRBV5-1 and TRBJ1-6; 8 bases map to TRBD1. Germline trimming cut 5 bases from V and 9 bases from J; bases unmatched to any gene: 10. Germline-derived CDR1 and CDR2 are SGHRS and YFSETQ. CDR3 length equals 15 residues. CDR3 region: CASSDRGLEISPLHF. CDR3 DNA sequence: TGCGCCAGCAGTGACAGGGGTTTGGAGATTTCACCCCTCCACTTT.

The chain joins TRBV19 to TRBJ1-4; D gene unclear. Germline V lookup: CDR1 LNHDA, CDR2 SQIVND (reference sequence). The V and J ends lost 3 bases and 4 bases respectively, with 12 bases between them. This CDR3 is 15 amino acids long. The CDR3 protein is CASSILTARNEKLFF. As DNA, the CDR3 is TGTGCCAGTAGTATCTTAACAGCCCGTAATGAAAAACTGTTTTTT.

Only one count was recorded for this clone. The V call is TRBV7-8, the J call TRBJ1-1; maybe TRBD1 (6 bases). From germline, CDR1 is SGHVS and CDR2 FQNEAQ. The CDR3 extends over 13 amino acids. Trimming removed 10 bases at V and 5 bases at J, with 17 bases between. Here the CDR3 reads CATGGRSLTEAFF. In nucleotides, the CDR3 is TGTGCCACCGGGGGGCGATCTCTAACTGAAGCTTTCTTT.

V usage is TRBV5-1 and J usage is TRBJ1-5; tentatively, D is TRBD1 (6 bases). This CDR3 has 14 residues. The germline V and J ends were trimmed by 0 bases and 7 bases, with 11 bases remaining between them. CDR1 SGHRS and CDR2 YFSETQ come from the germline V gene. The CDR3, as DNA: TGCGCCAGCAGCTTGGATAGGGGGGGCCAGCCCCAGCATTTT. Translated, it gives CASSLDRGGQPQHF. Supplemented by reference TRBV5-1 and TRBJ1-5, the full variable domain reads KAGVTQTPRYLIKTRGQQVTLSCSPISGHRSVSWYQQTPGQGLQFLFEYFSETQRNKGNFPGRFSGRQFSNSRSEMNVSTLELGDSALYLCASSLDRGGQPQHFGDGTRLSIL.

This clone was detected only once. The J gene is TRBJ1-6, the V gene TRBV27; possible D gene TRBD1, 6 bases. The CDR3 runs 14 residues. The V and J ends lost 2 bases and 7 bases respectively, with 9 bases between them. Looked up from germline, CDR1 is MNHEY and CDR2 is SMNVEV (reference sequence). The CDR3 loop reads CASSLRQDNSPLHF. As DNA, the CDR3 is TGTGCCAGCAGTTTAAGACAGGACAATTCACCCCTCCACTTT.

The chain recombines TRBV29-1 with TRBJ2-3; no reliable D call. Trimming pared 7 bases from V and 4 bases from J, leaving 12 bases between. Germline V CDR1 and CDR2: SQVTM, ANQGSEA. CDR3 length: 12 amino acids. DNA of the CDR3: TGCAGCGCTGTTTATGTAGCAGATACGCAGTATTTT. Protein sequence: CSAVYVADTQYF.

This chain connects TRBV19 to TRBJ1-1, with 7 bases matching TRBD1. The CDR3 loop spans 13 amino acids. The J segment lost 8 bases and the V segment lost 7 bases, leaving 10 bases of the junction unmatched. Looked up from germline, CDR1 is LNHDA and CDR2 is SQIVND (reference sequence). The DNA of the CDR3 is TGTGCCAGTACCCTATCCAGGGGGGGAGAAGCTTTCTTT. It specifies CASTLSRGGEAFF.

This chain uses TRBV13 with TRBJ1-6; D may be TRBD1 (6 bases). Looked up from germline, CDR1 is PRHDT and CDR2 is FYEKMQ (reference sequence). The V gene lost 4 bases and the J gene lost 9 bases, with 16 bases spanning the gap. This CDR3 contains 15 residues. CDR3 protein: CASSSRGRPGSPLHF. The DNA of the CDR3 is TGTGCCAGCAGCTCTCGGGGGCGCCCGGGTTCACCCCTCCACTTT.

The J gene is TRBJ2-2, the V gene TRBV28; the match to TRBD1 covers 7 bases. Germline trimming cut 6 bases from V and 5 bases from J; bases unmatched to any gene: 6. The CDR3 contains 14 residues. Germline V gene lookup returns CDR1 MDHEN and CDR2 SYDVKM. The CDR3 bases are TGTGCCAGCAGCTTAAAGACAGGGACCGGGGAGCTGTTTTTT. It yields the protein CASSLKTGTGELFF.

For the CDR3, the DNA is TGTGCCAGCAGTGAAGGGGCTGGGACAATTACCGGGGAGCTGTTTTTT. It translates to CASSEGAGTITGELFF. This chain links TRBV6-1 with TRBJ2-2, with D possibly being TRBD1 (6 bases). V was cut by 1 base and J by 5 bases, with 14 bases left in between. Germline V gene sequence: CDR1 MNHNS, CDR2 SASEGT. CDR3 length: 16 amino acids.

This clone was picked up one time. J is TRBJ1-1 and V is TRBV5-1, with 8 bases that match TRBD1. Germline values: CDR1 SGHRS, CDR2 YFSETQ. CDR3 length equals 15 residues. The ends lost 0 bases at V and 6 bases at J; junction bases unmatched: 7. CDR3 amino acids: CASSLAGQGVAEAFF. For the CDR3, the DNA is TGCGCCAGCAGCTTGGCCGGACAGGGTGTCGCTGAAGCTTTCTTT.

The chain recombines TRBV18 with TRBJ1-3; weak D call: TRBD1 (6 bases). CDR1 and CDR2 (germline): KGHSH, LQKENI. The CDR3 covers 16 residues. V shed 4 bases and J shed 0 bases, with 13 bases lying between them. DNA for the CDR3: TGTGCCAGCTCACTTAACAGGGAGGTCTCTGGAAACACCATATATTTT. Its protein is CASSLNREVSGNTIYF.

This chain connects TRBV4-3 to TRBJ1-4, with D tentatively TRBD1 (5 bases). V was trimmed by 2 bases and J by 5 bases, leaving 12 bases between them. The germline gives CDR1 LGHNA, CDR2 YSLEER. The CDR3 has 15 amino acids. In DNA, the CDR3 is TGCGCCAGCAGCCAAAAGCCTACAGGCAATGAAAAACTGTTTTTT. This encodes CASSQKPTGNEKLFF.

This clone was counted a few times. The chain employs TRBV6-4 and TRBJ1-6; 7 positions match TRBD1. The CDR3 length is 15 residues. The germline V gene has CDR1 MRHNA and CDR2 SNTAGT. After removal of 5 bases from V and 0 bases from J, the junction contained 1 base not matched to a gene. CDR3 loop: CASSRDSSYNSPLHF. In DNA, the CDR3 is TGTGCCAGCAGTAGGGACAGCTCCTATAATTCACCCCTCCACTTT.

This chain connects TRBV6-1 to TRBJ2-7, with 7 bases that match TRBD2. CDR3 size: 16 residues. V was clipped by 3 bases and J by 0 bases; unmatched bases: 8. Germline V lookup: CDR1 MNHNS, CDR2 SASEGT. CDR3: CASSERPGLSSYEQYF. The CDR3 nucleotides are TGTGCCAGCAGTGAGAGACCGGGACTATCCTCCTACGAGCAGTACTTC.

This chain uses TRBV9 with TRBJ2-1; D may be TRBD2 (5 bases). The CDR3 runs 15 residues. The V and J ends lost 3 bases and 0 bases respectively, with 10 bases between them. Germline loops: CDR1 SGDLS, CDR2 YYNGEE. CDR3 DNA: TGTGCCAGCAGCGCCGATGGGAGCTCCTACAATGAGCAGTTCTTC. Its protein product is CASSADGSSYNEQFF.

This chain joins TRBV5-8 and TRBJ1-5; no firm D call. This CDR3 contains 13 residues. Per the germline V gene, CDR1 is SGHTS and CDR2 is YDEGEE. V was shortened by 8 bases and J by 1 base, with 10 bases between the two germline ends. DNA of the CDR3: TGTGCCAGATTACGTAGGAGCAATCAGCCCCAGCATTTT. Encoded protein: CARLRRSNQPQHF.

The chain employs TRBV29-1 and TRBJ2-3; 13 nucleotides align to TRBD2. Germline lookup yields CDR1 SQVTM and CDR2 ANQGSEA. Germline trimming cut 4 bases from V and 0 bases from J; bases unmatched to any gene: 13. The CDR3 loop spans 19 amino acids. The CDR3: CSVVPLRTSGGYSTDTQYF. For the CDR3, the DNA is TGCAGCGTTGTGCCCCTGAGGACTAGCGGGGGATATAGCACAGATACGCAGTATTTT.

The gene calls are TRBV5-1 and TRBJ1-2; D gene ambiguous. The CDR3 is 12 residues long. The V gene lost 0 bases and the J gene lost 5 bases, with 5 bases spanning the gap. Germline V gene data show CDR1 as SGHRS and CDR2 as YFSETQ. The CDR3 DNA reads as TGCGCCAGCAGCTTGGATAGATATGGCTACACCTTC. Its translation: CASSLDRYGYTF. Complete variable domain (other parts from reference TRBV5-1 and TRBJ1-2): KAGVTQTPRYLIKTRGQQVTLSCSPISGHRSVSWYQQTPGQGLQFLFEYFSETQRNKGNFPGRFSGRQFSNSRSEMNVSTLELGDSALYLCASSLDRYGYTFGSGTRLTVV.

The V call is TRBV5-4, the J call TRBJ2-6; D remains ambiguous. The CDR3 length is 18 residues. V lost 5 bases and J lost 0, with 18 bases in between. CDR1 SGHNT and CDR2 YYREEE come from the germline V gene (reference sequence). CDR3 loop: CASRRGRPSGSGANVLTF. DNA of the CDR3: TGTGCCAGCAGACGCGGACGTCCCAGTGGCTCTGGGGCCAACGTCCTGACTTTC.

The V and J genes are TRBV5-1 and TRBJ2-3; TRBD1 aligns across 9 bases. Germline CDR1 reads SGHRS; CDR2 reads YFSETQ. Unmatched junction bases numbered 11, after V lost 4 bases and J lost 5 bases. The CDR3 is made up of 16 amino acids. CDR3 DNA sequence: TGCGCCAGCAGCACTAGAGGGACAGGGAATGGAGATACGCAGTATTTT. This gives the protein CASSTRGTGNGDTQYF.

The V call is TRBV9, the J call TRBJ2-3, with D possibly TRBD2 on 5 matching bases. V was shortened by 1 base and J by 0 bases, with 12 bases between the two germline ends. Germline V gene lookup returns CDR1 SGDLS and CDR2 YYNGEE. The CDR3 length is 16 residues. The CDR3 DNA follows: TGTGCCAGCAGCGTACTAAGCGGAACTAGCACAGATACGCAGTATTTT. It codes for CASSVLSGTSTDTQYF.

V and J are TRBV6-7 and TRBJ2-2; TRBD2 might be the D (6 bases). TRBV6-7 is reported as an ORF; its role is uncertain. The CDR3 spans 17 residues. Trimming took 1 base from V and 1 from J, leaving 13 bases between them. CDR3 coding DNA: TGTGCCAGCAGTTACTGGGACTGGCGGGGGAACACCGGGGAGCTGTTTTTT. This encodes CASSYWDWRGNTGELFF.

The CDR3 DNA is TGCAGTCCGTCCTATAACTATGGCTACACCTTC. This sequence encodes CSPSYNYGYTF. The V gene is TRBV20-1, the J gene TRBJ1-2; D is unresolved. Germline CDR1 reads DFQATT; CDR2 reads SNEGSKA (reference sequence). This CDR3 has 11 amino acids. Trimming stripped 8 bases from V and 1 base from J, with 8 bases between.

The V and J genes are TRBV10-3 and TRBJ2-7; TRBD1 matches at 12 bases. Germline CDR1 ENHRY, CDR2 SYGVKD. After removal of 6 bases from V and 5 bases from J, the junction contained 11 bases not matched to a gene. This CDR3 has 16 amino acids. The CDR3 DNA reads TGTGCCATCAGGAGGGGGACAGGGGGCGTGTCGGACGAGCAGTACTTC. Translating it yields CAIRRGTGGVSDEQYF.

The chain joins TRBV11-2 to TRBJ2-2; perhaps TRBD1 as D (6 bases). Looked up from germline, CDR1 is SGHAT and CDR2 is FQNNGV. The CDR3 spans 16 residues. Trimming took 2 bases from V and 5 from J, leaving 15 bases between them. In DNA, the CDR3 is TGTGCCAGCAGCTTACGGCCGACAACAGGGACCGGGGAGCTGTTTTTT. Its protein product is CASSLRPTTGTGELFF.

V gene TRBV5-5 combines with J gene TRBJ1-6; tentatively, D is TRBD1 (5 bases). The CDR3 extends over 16 amino acids. Germline V gene lookup returns CDR1 SGHKS and CDR2 YYEKEE (reference sequence). The V end was cut by 4 bases, the J end by 0 bases, with 11 bases between. CDR3 amino acids: CASSLGAFSYNSPLHF. The CDR3, as DNA: TGTGCCAGCAGCCTCGGGGCCTTCTCCTATAATTCACCCCTCCACTTT. The variable domain in full, completed from reference TRBV5-5 and TRBJ1-6, reads DAGVTQSPTHLIKTRGQQVTLRCSPISGHKSVSWYQQVLGQGPQFIFQYYEKEERGRGNFPDRFSARQFPNYSSELNVNALLLGDSALYLCASSLGAFSYNSPLHFGNGTRLTVT.

The CDR3 protein is CASTPSAYNSPLHF. The CDR3 region has the DNA TGTGCCAGCACTCCCTCAGCCTATAATTCACCCCTCCACTTT. The chain joins TRBV6-6 to TRBJ1-6; D is unclear. Germline-derived CDR1 and CDR2 are MNHNY and SVGAGI (reference sequence). CDR3 length: 14 residues. Trimming stripped 7 bases from V and 2 bases from J, with 9 bases between.

The chain carries TRBV10-3 and TRBJ1-1; the match to TRBD1 covers 8 bases. The V gene's germline CDR1 is ENHRY and CDR2 SYGVKD. Trimming removed 8 bases from V and 7 bases from J; junction bases left unmatched: 6. CDR3 length: 12 residues. CDR3 region: CAIGIGTGEAFF. In DNA, the CDR3 is TGTGCCATCGGTATAGGGACAGGTGAAGCTTTCTTT.

CDR3 sequence (DNA): TGTGCCAGCAGCTTATTGGGGGGGTACCAAGAGACCCAGTACTTC. Its protein is CASSLLGGYQETQYF. This chain links TRBV7-2 with TRBJ2-5; 7 nucleotides line up with TRBD2. The germline CDR1 and CDR2 sequences are SGHTA and FQGNSA. The CDR3 totals 15 residues. The J segment lost 0 bases and the V segment lost 2 bases, leaving 3 bases of the junction unmatched.